One sample yielded the 7 T cell receptor beta chains listed below, sequenced in a study of cytomegalovirus exposure and HLA in healthy donors. The PCR ran on 60 Vbeta and 13 Jbeta primers. Assay: immunoSEQ multiplex PCR; the TCRdb copy retains only in-frame clones and omits some. The sample has approximately 170,000 clones; roughly 67% are singletons. The specimen sequenced was PBMCs. These receptors all stem from a woman between 18 and 30 years old in good health and CMV-seropositive.

Here the CDR3 DNA reads TGTGCCAGCACCCCTGGTGGGGGGGCGAACACCGGGGAGCTGTTTTTT. Translated: CASTPGGGANTGELFF. V is TRBV5-4 and J is TRBJ2-2, with 7 bases that match TRBD2. Trimming at V came to 6 bases and at J to 0 bases, leaving 8 bases not matched to a gene. Germline CDR1 reads SGHNT; CDR2 reads YYREEE (reference sequence). This CDR3 contains 16 residues.

This clone was recorded a few times. This chain uses TRBV5-8 with TRBJ2-6; 7 bases map to TRBD1. V dropped 4 bases and J dropped 0; count of bases not matched to a gene: 4. The CDR3 is 16 residues long. Germline loops: CDR1 SGHTS, CDR2 YDEGEE. CDR3 bases: TGTGCCAGCAGCCCCTGGGACAGCTCTGGGGCCAACGTCCTGACTTTC. Translating gives CASSPWDSSGANVLTF.

The chain employs TRBV7-3 and TRBJ2-3; 7 bases are shared with TRBD2. V lost 4 bases to trimming and J lost 0 bases; unmatched junction nucleotides: 1. There are 14 residues in the CDR3. Germline assignment: CDR1 SGHTA and CDR2 FQGTGA. CDR3 loop: CASSSSGSTDTQYF. The CDR3 nucleotides are TGTGCCAGCAGCTCTAGCGGTAGCACAGATACGCAGTATTTT.

The J gene is TRBJ1-1, the V gene TRBV21-1; the table calls TRBD1, which could not be checked here. TRBV21-1 is a pseudogene segment. The CDR3 runs 19 residues. The CDR3 bases are TGTGCCAGCAGCAAGGGTAAAACGGGACAGGGGCCAAAAGGCACTGAAGCTTTCTTT. This sequence encodes CASSKGKTGQGPKGTEAFF.

This clone is a singleton in its sample. J is TRBJ2-3 and V is TRBV5-4; possible D gene TRBD2, 7 bases. CDR1 and CDR2 (germline): SGHNT, YYREEE (reference sequence). Trimming took 10 bases from V and 4 from J, leaving 19 bases between them. This CDR3 contains 14 residues. Here the CDR3 reads CAGLFGGGPDTQYF. In DNA form, the CDR3 reads TGTGCCGGTCTCTTCGGCGGGGGCCCAGATACGCAGTATTTT.

This clone was found a few times. The chain carries TRBV28 and TRBJ1-1; D uncertain. Germline CDR1 and CDR2: MDHEN and SYDVKM. V lost 6 bases and J 1 base, leaving 24 bases between the germline ends. The CDR3 is made up of 18 amino acids. CDR3: CASRSPPWGGRGNTEAFF. The CDR3 nucleotides read TGTGCCAGCAGGTCCCCACCTTGGGGAGGGCGGGGGAACACTGAAGCTTTCTTT.

The rearrangement uses TRBV7-3 and TRBJ2-2; the D gene is possibly TRBD2 (6 bases). Germline CDR1 and CDR2: SGHTA and FQGTGA. The ends were cut back, 2 bases at V and 1 base at J, with 8 bases in the middle. This CDR3 is 15 amino acids long. CDR3 region: CASSLGGMNTGELFF. CDR3 bases: TGTGCCAGCAGCTTAGGGGGGATGAACACCGGGGAGCTGTTTTTT.